This T cell receptor beta chain was recorded in a study of response to subunit inactivated influenza vaccine. The CDR3 is 18 residues long. Germline values: CDR1 SGHVS, CDR2 FQNEAQ. Germline trimming cut 7 bases from V and 7 bases from J; bases unmatched to any gene: 15. TCRdb reprocessed the RT-PCR reads via MiXCR and lists one record per CDR3 protein. This sample has roughly 550,000 distinct CDR3 sequences, with around 25% found just once. The sample holds many counts of this clonotype. This sample was shared with a second study, whose subject was T cells expressing NK-cell markers. That paper notes: Synthesis of TCR beta cDNA relied on 5'RACE template switching carrying UMIs.

This sample comprised CD4+ T cells sorted from PBMCs, obtained 11 to 12 days after vaccination. V gene TRBV7-8 combines with J gene TRBJ2-2; 13 bases map to TRBD2. The clonotype originates from a man between 45 and 60 years old who received an inactivated influenza vaccine. The CDR3 nucleotides are TGTGCCAGCACCCTAAGAAGACAACTAGCGGGGGGGCACGGGGAGCTGTTTTTT. As protein: CASTLRRQLAGGHGELFF.